This T cell receptor beta chain was identified in a study of blood T cell repertoires in COVID-19. The wider study: The United States, Italy and Spain provided the acute and convalescent COVID-19 samples. T cells, B-cell-depleted T cells, or PBMCs provided the cDNA or gDNA that served as material.

Germline CDR1 LGHDT, CDR2 YNNKEL (reference sequence). J lost 7 bases, V lost 4 bases, and 6 bases had no gene match. CDR3 size: 14 residues. Study processing details: Scientists estimated how many nucleated cells there were by amplifying reference gene primers. The method was immunoSEQ multiplex PCR; TCRdb's version includes in-frame clones alone and lacks a portion of them. V and J calls and clone size are as listed in that table; D and trimming were resolved from the DNA. The sample lists fewer than 75,000 clones, about 88% occurring once. The chain recombines TRBV3-1 (or the pseudogene TRBV3-2) with TRBJ2-4; 8 nucleotides align to TRBD2. The receptor was isolated from a man between 65 and 85 years old with acute or convalescent COVID-19. Sequences were obtained from peripheral blood. In nucleotides, the CDR3 is TGTGCCAGCAGCCTCCGGGGGGGCCATAACATTCAGTACTTC. Translating it yields CASSLRGGHNIQYF.